This T cell receptor (beta chain) was documented in a study of T cell responses to AZD1222 COVID-19 vaccine. CDR1 is MGHRA, CDR2 YSYEKL, per germline. There are 15 residues in the CDR3. The V segment lost 6 bases and the J segment 1 base; nucleotides outside the gene matches: 7. Produced via immunoSEQ multiplex PCR; TCRdb's table is partial and in-frame only. The table includes 85,000 to 120,000 clones, around 90% detected once. The study's findings and limits: Seropositive status at baseline applied to only 6 or 7 AZD1222 recipients.

As concerns this clone: Antigen: not known.

Sample: peripheral blood, taken on day 0 of AZD1222 vaccination. V is TRBV4-1 and J is TRBJ1-1, with TRBD1 identical over 8 bases. The sequence was collected from an adult in good health. The CDR3 DNA reads TGCGCCAGCAGGCGCAGGGGGCAGAGGAACACTGAAGCTTTCTTT. Protein sequence: CASRRRGQRNTEAFF.